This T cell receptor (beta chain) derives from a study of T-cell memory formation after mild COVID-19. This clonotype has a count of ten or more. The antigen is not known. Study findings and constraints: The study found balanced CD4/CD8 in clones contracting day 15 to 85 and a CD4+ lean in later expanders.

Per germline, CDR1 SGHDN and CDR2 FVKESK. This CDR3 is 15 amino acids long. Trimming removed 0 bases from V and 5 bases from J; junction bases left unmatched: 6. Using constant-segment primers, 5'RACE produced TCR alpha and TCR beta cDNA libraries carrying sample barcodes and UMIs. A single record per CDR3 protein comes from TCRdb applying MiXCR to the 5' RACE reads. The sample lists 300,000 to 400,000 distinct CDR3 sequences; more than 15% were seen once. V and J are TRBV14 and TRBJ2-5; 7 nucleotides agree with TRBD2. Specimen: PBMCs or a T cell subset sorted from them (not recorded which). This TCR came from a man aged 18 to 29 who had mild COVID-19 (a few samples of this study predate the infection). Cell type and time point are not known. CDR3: CASSQELAGVETQYF. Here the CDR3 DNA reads TGTGCCAGCAGCCAAGAACTGGCGGGGGTGGAGACCCAGTACTTC.